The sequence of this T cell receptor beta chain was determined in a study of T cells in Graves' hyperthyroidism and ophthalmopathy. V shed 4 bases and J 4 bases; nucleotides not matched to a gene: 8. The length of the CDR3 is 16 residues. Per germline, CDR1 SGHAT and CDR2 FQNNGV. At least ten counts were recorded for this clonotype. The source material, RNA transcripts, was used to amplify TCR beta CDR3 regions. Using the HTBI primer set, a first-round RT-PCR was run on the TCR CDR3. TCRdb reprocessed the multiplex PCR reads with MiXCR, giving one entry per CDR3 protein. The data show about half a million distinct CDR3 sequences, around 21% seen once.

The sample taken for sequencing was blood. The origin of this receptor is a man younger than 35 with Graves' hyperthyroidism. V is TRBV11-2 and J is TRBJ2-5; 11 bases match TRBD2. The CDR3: CASSSTWTSGLETQYF. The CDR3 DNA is TGTGCCAGCAGCTCTACGTGGACTAGCGGGTTAGAGACCCAGTACTTC.